The next 26 T cell receptor beta chains were all read from a single sample in a study of Graves' ophthalmopathy and Graves' hyperthyroidism. CDR3 regions of TCR beta were amplified from RNA transcripts. RT-PCR was first run with HTBI primers, then multiplex PCR in a second round. TCRdb analysed the multiplex PCR reads with MiXCR anew, one entry per CDR3 protein. The table shows about 600,000 distinct CDR3 sequences, with under 45% occurring only once. The sample comprised peripheral blood or thyroid tissue (not recorded which). Receptors originate from an adult man with Graves' hyperthyroidism.

In this sample, this clonotype turned up a few times. The rearrangement joins TRBV24-1 to TRBJ2-7; 7 nucleotides agree with TRBD2. This CDR3 region has 13 residues. Germline CDR1 is KGHDR and CDR2 is SFDVKD. J gave up 2 bases and V 4 bases, and 1 base lay outside the gene matches. The CDR3 sequence: CATSEAGPYEQYF. The CDR3 bases are TGTGCCACCAGTGAAGCGGGACCCTACGAGCAGTACTTC.

This clonotype was observed many times. V gene TRBV19 combines with J gene TRBJ1-2, with unresolved D. With 1 base removed from V and 2 bases from J, the gap between germline ends came to 8 bases. Germline loops: CDR1 LNHDA, CDR2 SQIVND (reference sequence). The CDR3 consists of 14 residues. The DNA of the CDR3 is TGTGCCAGTAGTATAGGGGTCCAGAACTATGGCTACACCTTC. As protein: CASSIGVQNYGYTF.

This clonotype was seen once. This chain joins TRBV4-1 and TRBJ1-1; D gene ambiguous. The CDR3 loop spans 13 amino acids. CDR1 and CDR2 from the germline V gene are MGHRA and YSYEKL. The V end was cut by 2 bases, the J end by 2 bases, with 6 bases between. The CDR3 region is CASSQILNTEAFF. DNA of the CDR3: TGCGCCAGCAGCCAAATCCTTAACACTGAAGCTTTCTTT.

This clonotype was picked up many times. The chain combines TRBV7-9 with TRBJ1-1; tentatively, D is TRBD1 (5 bases). Trimming took off 5 bases at V and 4 bases at J, with 11 bases between the two ends. Germline values: CDR1 SEHNR, CDR2 FQNEAQ (reference sequence). The CDR3 length is 13 residues. The CDR3: CASSQAGITEAFF. CDR3 coding DNA: TGTGCCAGCAGCCAAGCAGGGATCACTGAAGCTTTCTTT.

This clonotype was observed at least ten times. This chain joins TRBV20-1 and TRBJ1-1; TRBD1 is a possible D gene (5 bases). CDR1 and CDR2 from the germline V gene are DFQATT and SNEGSKA (reference sequence). The CDR3 is made up of 15 amino acids. The ends were cut back, 3 bases at V and 5 bases at J, with 19 bases in the middle. CDR3 DNA: TGCAGTGCTAGGGGAGATAGGGGCGCGGGGACTGAAGCTTTCTTT. Encoded protein: CSARGDRGAGTEAFF.

In this sample, this clonotype turned up many times. The chain combines TRBV4-1 with TRBJ2-7; D is uncertain. The CDR3 totals 14 residues. Germline V CDR1 and CDR2: MGHRA, YSYEKL. Trimming took 3 bases from V and 5 from J, leaving 14 bases between them. The CDR3 is CASSHRTMSHEQYF. The CDR3 nucleotides read TGCGCCAGCAGCCACCGGACGATGAGCCACGAGCAGTACTTC.

This clonotype was seen repeatedly, ten times or more. The chain links TRBV24-1 to TRBJ1-4, with no clear D. Trimming cost V 5 bases and J 6 bases, with 9 bases left between them. In germline, CDR1 is KGHDR, CDR2 SFDVKD. The CDR3 is 13 residues long. The CDR3 DNA is TGTGCCACCAGTGGAGGGTACGATGAAAAACTGTTTTTT. Translating gives CATSGGYDEKLFF.

The sample holds a few counts of this clonotype. The chain joins TRBV20-1 to TRBJ1-4; D uncertain. CDR1 is DFQATT, CDR2 SNEGSKA, per germline (reference sequence). The CDR3 is 14 residues long. Trimming removed 6 bases at V and 5 bases at J, with 16 bases between. CDR3: CSAPANSLNEKLFF. CDR3 bases: TGCAGTGCCCCCGCAAACAGTTTAAATGAAAAACTGTTTTTT.

This sequence joins TRBV19 and TRBJ2-7, with 9 bases lining up with TRBD2. The J segment lost 2 bases and the V segment lost 4 bases, leaving 6 bases of the junction unmatched. Germline CDR1 and CDR2: LNHDA and SQIVND (reference sequence). The CDR3 runs 15 residues. The CDR3 spells CASSTRLAVPYEQYF. The CDR3 DNA reads TGTGCCAGTAGTACCCGACTAGCGGTACCCTACGAGCAGTACTTC.

The V call is TRBV2, the J call TRBJ1-5, with 8 bases matching TRBD1. Germline CDR1 reads SNHLY; CDR2 reads FYNNEI. Trimming cost V 6 bases and J 4 bases; bases outside gene matches: 8. CDR3 length: 15 residues. The CDR3 nucleotides read TGTGCCAGCAGAGACAGGGGCTCTGCGAATCAGCCCCAGCATTTT. Encoded protein: CASRDRGSANQPQHF.

This clonotype was seen repeatedly, ten times or more. The V and J genes are TRBV19 and TRBJ1-1; D uncertain. CDR1 is LNHDA and CDR2 is SQIVND in the germline V gene (reference sequence). This CDR3 has 11 residues. V was clipped by 7 bases and J by 10 bases, with 13 bases between them. The CDR3 DNA reads TGTGCCAGTAAGGACCGACGACTAGCTTTCTTT. The encoded protein is CASKDRRLAFF.

The rearrangement uses TRBV5-4 and TRBJ1-6; 7 bases agree with TRBD1. The ends lost 4 bases at V and 7 bases at J; junction bases unmatched: 8. This CDR3 spans 15 amino acids. Per germline, CDR1 SGHNT and CDR2 YYREEE (reference sequence). For the CDR3, the DNA is TGTGCCAGCAGCGCCGGGACAGCCGTGAATTCACCCCTCCACTTT. Its translation is CASSAGTAVNSPLHF.

This clonotype was seen at least ten times. V is TRBV7-3 and J is TRBJ2-7; 7 bases line up with TRBD1. CDR3 length equals 12 residues. The germline gives CDR1 SGHTA, CDR2 FQGTGA. With 5 bases clipped from V and 5 bases from J, the junction kept 3 bases outside the gene matches. In DNA, the CDR3 is TGTGCCAGCAGCCCGACAGGGCACGAGCAGTACTTC. Protein sequence: CASSPTGHEQYF.

This clonotype was recorded once. The V call is TRBV7-8, the J call TRBJ1-2; D is undetermined. CDR1 is SGHVS and CDR2 is FQNEAQ in the germline V gene. The CDR3 has 13 residues. Trimming took off 7 bases at V and 3 bases at J, with 12 bases between the two ends. CDR3 sequence (DNA): TGTGCCAGCACACCAAGTTGGGACTATGGCTACACCTTC. It encodes CASTPSWDYGYTF. The whole variable domain, remainder taken from reference TRBV7-8 and TRBJ1-2, is GAGVSQSPRYKVAKRGQDVALRCDPISGHVSLFWYQQALGQGPEFLTYFQNEAQLDKSGLPSDRFFAERPEGSVSTLKIQRTQQEDSAVYLCASTPSWDYGYTFGSGTRLTVV.

This clonotype was seen a handful of times. This chain links TRBV2 with TRBJ2-3; a possible D gene is TRBD2 (7 bases). Per the germline V gene, CDR1 is SNHLY and CDR2 is FYNNEI. CDR3 length: 18 amino acids. Trimming pared 2 bases from V and 3 bases from J, leaving 21 bases between. The CDR3 protein is CASSERARGGSWTDTQYF. The CDR3 nucleotides read TGTGCCAGCAGTGAAAGGGCCAGGGGCGGGAGTTGGACAGATACGCAGTATTTT.

This sequence joins TRBV6-5 and TRBJ2-2; 8 nucleotides align to TRBD1. Germline loops: CDR1 MNHEY, CDR2 SVGAGI. V shed 0 bases, J shed 7 bases, and the junction held 7 bases outside the gene matches. There are 16 residues in the CDR3. The CDR3 reads CASSYSRTGSNGELFF. CDR3 nucleotide sequence: TGTGCCAGCAGTTACTCCCGGACAGGGTCTAACGGGGAGCTGTTTTTT.

The sample holds one count of this clonotype. The genes are TRBV4-1 and TRBJ2-5; no clear D gene. The CDR3 runs 13 residues. V lost 6 bases and J 2 bases, leaving 10 bases between the germline ends. CDR1 and CDR2 (germline): MGHRA, YSYEKL. The CDR3 here is CASSLLWQETQYF. The CDR3, as DNA: TGCGCCAGCAGTCTCCTGTGGCAAGAGACCCAGTACTTC.

This clonotype has only a few counts. The rearrangement joins TRBV7-2 to TRBJ2-7; D is perhaps TRBD1 (6 bases). Germline CDR1 reads SGHTA; CDR2 reads FQGNSA. Trimming shortened V by 5 bases and J by 2 bases, and 25 bases separated the two germline ends. This CDR3 region has 18 residues. CDR3 in DNA: TGTGCCAGCAGCCTACTAACTCCCCCCAGGGGTCGCCCCTACGAGCAGTACTTC. This encodes CASSLLTPPRGRPYEQYF.

This clonotype was recorded at least ten times. The chain carries TRBV29-1 and TRBJ2-7, with no clear D. V lost 1 base to trimming and J lost 2 bases, with 9 bases between them. Per germline, CDR1 SQVTM and CDR2 ANQGSEA. The CDR3 covers 13 residues. DNA of the CDR3: TGCAGCGTTGAAGGAAGCCCGGCCTACGAGCAGTACTTC. Amino acids: CSVEGSPAYEQYF.

Remarks on this clonotype: A much larger clone differs by one base, so this may be a read error. The V gene is TRBV7-8, the J gene TRBJ1-4; tentative D call: TRBD1 (6 bases). V was cut by 4 bases and J by 14 bases, with 32 bases left in between. Looked up from germline, CDR1 is SGHVS and CDR2 is FQNEAQ. The CDR3 contains 18 residues. CDR3 sequence: CASSSRRSTGPILTRLFF. The CDR3 DNA follows: TGTGCCAGCAGCTCCCGCCGATCGACAGGACCCATCCTTACAAGGCTGTTTTTT.

The chain is built from TRBV19 and TRBJ2-3, with TRBD2 as a possible D gene (6 bases). The germline gives CDR1 LNHDA, CDR2 SQIVND (reference sequence). Trimming shortened V by 1 base and J by 4 bases, and 6 bases separated the two germline ends. CDR3 length: 13 amino acids. CDR3 DNA sequence: TGTGCCAGTAGTATAGCGGGAGCAGATACGCAGTATTTT. Translating gives CASSIAGADTQYF.

This clonotype occurred a few times. The rearrangement links TRBV27 to TRBJ1-2, with 7 bases aligning to TRBD1. V trimming: 2 bases; J trimming: 6 bases; junction bases outside the gene matches: 9. Germline lookup yields CDR1 MNHEY and CDR2 SMNVEV (reference sequence). CDR3 length: 15 residues. CDR3 residues: CASSLTTGVVDGYTF. The DNA for the CDR3 is TGTGCCAGCAGTTTAACCACAGGGGTCGTCGATGGCTACACCTTC.

This clonotype was picked up many times. The chain combines TRBV24-1 with TRBJ1-2, with 9 bases aligning to TRBD1. V gave up 4 bases and J gave up 4 bases; unmatched junction bases: 0. This CDR3 is 13 amino acids long. CDR1 and CDR2 (germline): KGHDR, SFDVKD. CDR3 sequence: CATSEDRGYGYTF. CDR3 bases: TGTGCCACCAGTGAGGACAGGGGCTATGGCTACACCTTC.

The rearrangement links TRBV7-3 to TRBJ2-1, with 7 bases aligning to TRBD2. Losses at the gene ends were 5 bases for V and 4 bases for J; bases not matched to a gene: 11. The germline V gene has CDR1 SGHTA and CDR2 FQGTGA. The CDR3 has 16 residues. The DNA of the CDR3 is TGTGCCAGCAGCCCGACCTTCGCGGGAGCGTACAATGAGCAGTTCTTC. This sequence encodes CASSPTFAGAYNEQFF.

This clonotype was found many times. Here the CDR3 reads CASSYSGRGDSPLHF. The CDR3 DNA follows: TGTGCCAGCAGTTACTCGGGCAGGGGAGATTCACCCCTCCACTTT. This chain uses TRBV6-5 with TRBJ1-6, with a tentative D call TRBD1 (6 bases). The V end was cut by 0 bases, the J end by 8 bases, with 11 bases between. The length of the CDR3 is 15 residues. Germline V gene lookup returns CDR1 MNHEY and CDR2 SVGAGI.

This clonotype was detected only a few times. This rearrangement joins TRBV6-5 to TRBJ2-7; 9 bases line up with TRBD1. The J segment lost 4 bases and the V segment lost 5 bases, leaving 12 bases of the junction unmatched. Germline CDR1 and CDR2: MNHEY and SVGAGI. The CDR3 is 16 amino acids. The CDR3 DNA is TGTGCCAGCAGTCAAAAATCCGGGACAGGGTCTTACGAGCAGTACTTC. The encoded protein is CASSQKSGTGSYEQYF.